The clone carrying this TCR beta chain appeared many times. Its antigen is undetermined. TCRdb itself ran the reads through MiXCR, one entry per CDR3 protein. The sample includes 150,000 to 200,000 distinct CDR3 sequences, 25% to 30% of them seen just once. V dropped 2 bases and J dropped 2; count of bases not matched to a gene: 5. The CDR3 contains 16 residues. Per germline, CDR1 SGHTA and CDR2 FQGNSA. This sample stems from a study of T cell repertoires in cytomegalovirus infection. Turning to the study itself: Public signatures in TCR beta pointed to CMV infection and matching HLA type.

Study conclusions and caveats: CMV-specific HLA-C-restricted TCR beta clonotypes dominated the ex vivo response. Identification of carriers of CMV plus the relevant HLA was achieved through cumulative public TCR beta family frequency.

The receptor's source is a human donor in good health (CMV status not recorded). Some clones in this sample may be carry-over from other donors' samples. Sequenced sample: PBMCs. V usage is TRBV7-2 and J usage is TRBJ1-4; TRBD1 agrees at 7 bases. This CDR3 is CASSLNRQGTNEKLFF. CDR3 nucleotide sequence: TGTGCCAGCAGCTTAAATCGACAGGGTACTAATGAAAAACTGTTTTTT.